This T cell receptor beta chain is from a study of T cell changes during pregnancy in multiple sclerosis. The germline V gene encodes CDR1 MRHNA and CDR2 SNTAGT. This CDR3 has 14 residues. With V trimmed by 5 bases and J by 5 bases, 6 bases remained unmatched. The data were produced by immunoSEQ multiplex PCR, yet TCRdb's version contains in-frame clones alone and is incomplete. The profile shows around 88,000 clones, roughly nine tenths of them singletons. This sequence was found in a female donor with multiple sclerosis, enrolled in a pregnancy study. The V and J genes are TRBV6-4 and TRBJ2-3; 8 bases line up with TRBD2. Sequenced material: peripheral blood, taken in the first trimester of pregnancy. Here the CDR3 DNA reads TGTGCCAGCAGTCCGGGACTAGGGGGAGATACGCAGTATTTT. This encodes CASSPGLGGDTQYF.